This T cell receptor (beta chain) is from a study of identical twins. For this clonotype: What it binds is not known.

Template switching added a universal primer site; cDNA carried unique molecular identifiers. A single record per CDR3 protein comes from TCRdb applying MiXCR to the 5' RACE reads. The sample consists of a few hundred thousand distinct CDR3 sequences, roughly 9.9% of them appearing once. Study results and caveats: Beta out-of-frame sequences showed weaker excess twin sharing. These conclusions were based on statistical analysis (cross-sectional, not following the same donors). Whereas memory repertoires showed no such difference, abundant cord blood beta clonotypes carried fewer insertions.

The data also belong to a second study, concerning yellow fever vaccine responses in identical twins.

Sequencing was performed on PBMCs. The receptor was isolated from a woman aged 18 to 35 in good health.

CDR3 region: CASSVHPGGGAEDTQYF. In nucleotides, the CDR3 is TGTGCCAGCAGCGTTCACCCCGGGGGGGGGGCTGAAGATACGCAGTATTTT. The chain uses TRBV9 and TRBJ2-3, with 8 bases identical to TRBD2. This CDR3 spans 17 amino acids. The germline V gene encodes CDR1 SGDLS and CDR2 YYNGEE. J gave up 5 bases and V 2 bases, and 13 bases lay outside the gene matches.